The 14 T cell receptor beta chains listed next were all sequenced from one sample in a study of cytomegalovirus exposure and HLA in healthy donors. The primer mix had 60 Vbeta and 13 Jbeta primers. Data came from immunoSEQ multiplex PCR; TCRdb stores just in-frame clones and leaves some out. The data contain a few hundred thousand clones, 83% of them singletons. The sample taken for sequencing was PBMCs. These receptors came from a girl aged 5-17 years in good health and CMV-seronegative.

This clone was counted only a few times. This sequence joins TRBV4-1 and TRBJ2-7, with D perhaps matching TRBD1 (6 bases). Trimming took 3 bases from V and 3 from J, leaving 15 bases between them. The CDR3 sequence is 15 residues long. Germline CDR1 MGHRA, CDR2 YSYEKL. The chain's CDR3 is CASSQGAAQNYEQYF. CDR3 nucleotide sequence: TGCGCCAGCAGCCAGGGGGCAGCCCAGAACTACGAGCAGTACTTC.

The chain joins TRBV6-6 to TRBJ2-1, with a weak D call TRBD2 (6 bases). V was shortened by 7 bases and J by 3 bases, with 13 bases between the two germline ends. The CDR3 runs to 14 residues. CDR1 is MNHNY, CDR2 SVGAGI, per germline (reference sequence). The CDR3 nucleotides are TGTGCCAGCACCCCCTGGCGGGGCTACAATGAGCAGTTCTTC. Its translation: CASTPWRGYNEQFF.

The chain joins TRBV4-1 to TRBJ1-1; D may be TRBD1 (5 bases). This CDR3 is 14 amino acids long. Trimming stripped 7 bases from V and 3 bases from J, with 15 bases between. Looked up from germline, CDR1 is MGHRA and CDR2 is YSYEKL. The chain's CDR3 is CASTFEQVYTEAFF. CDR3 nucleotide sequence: TGCGCCAGCACCTTCGAACAGGTTTACACTGAAGCTTTCTTT.

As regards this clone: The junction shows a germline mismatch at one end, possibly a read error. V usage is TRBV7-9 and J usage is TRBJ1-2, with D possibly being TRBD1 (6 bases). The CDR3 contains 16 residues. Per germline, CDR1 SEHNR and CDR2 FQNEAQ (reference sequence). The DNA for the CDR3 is TGTTCCAGCAGCTTAGAGGGGGGGCGCCGCTTTTATGGCTACACCTTC. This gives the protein CSSSLEGGRRFYGYTF.

The CDR3 loop reads CASSSGTDYEQYF. In nucleotides, the CDR3 is TGTGCCAGCAGCTCCGGGACAGACTACGAGCAGTACTTC. The chain links TRBV6-1 to TRBJ2-7, with 7 bases lining up with TRBD1. This CDR3 region has 13 residues. J was trimmed by 3 bases and V by 6 bases; bases with no gene match: 5. Germline CDR1 reads MNHNS; CDR2 reads SASEGT.

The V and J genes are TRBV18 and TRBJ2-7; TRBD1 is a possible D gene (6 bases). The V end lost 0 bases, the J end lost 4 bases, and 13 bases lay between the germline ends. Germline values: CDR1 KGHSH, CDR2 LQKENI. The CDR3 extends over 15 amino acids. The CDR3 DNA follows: TGTGCCAGCTCACCACCTATGGCAGGGGAGTACGAGCAGTACTTC. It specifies CASSPPMAGEYEQYF.

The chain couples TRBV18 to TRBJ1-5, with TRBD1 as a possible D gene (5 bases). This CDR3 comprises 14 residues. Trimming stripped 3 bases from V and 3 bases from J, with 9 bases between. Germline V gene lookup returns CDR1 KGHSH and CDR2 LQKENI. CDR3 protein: CASSPAGSNQPQHF. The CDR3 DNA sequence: TGTGCCAGCTCACCGGCAGGGTCCAATCAGCCCCAGCATTTT.

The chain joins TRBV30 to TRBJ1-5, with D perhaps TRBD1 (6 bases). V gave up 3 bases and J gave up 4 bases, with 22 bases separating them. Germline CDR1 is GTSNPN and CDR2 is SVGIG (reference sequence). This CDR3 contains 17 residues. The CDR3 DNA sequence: TGTGCCTGGAGCTCTAGCCCGGACAGCCGTCCGAATCAGCCCCAGCATTTT. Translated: CAWSSSPDSRPNQPQHF.

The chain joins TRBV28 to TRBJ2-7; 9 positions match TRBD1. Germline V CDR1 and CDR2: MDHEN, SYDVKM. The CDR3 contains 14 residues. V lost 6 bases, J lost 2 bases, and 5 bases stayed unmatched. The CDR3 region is CASRGQGKTYEQYF. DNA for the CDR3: TGTGCCAGCAGGGGACAGGGAAAAACCTACGAGCAGTACTTC. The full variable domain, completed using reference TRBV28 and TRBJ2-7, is DVKVTQSSRYLVKRTGEKVFLECVQDMDHENMFWYRQDPGLGLRLIYFSYDVKMKEKGDIPEGYSVSREKKERFSLILESASTNQTSMYLCASRGQGKTYEQYFGPGTRLTVT.

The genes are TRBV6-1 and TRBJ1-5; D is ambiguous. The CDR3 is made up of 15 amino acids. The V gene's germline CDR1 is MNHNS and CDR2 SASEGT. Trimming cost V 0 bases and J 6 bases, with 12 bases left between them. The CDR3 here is CASSEALGNGQPQHF. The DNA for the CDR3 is TGTGCCAGCAGTGAAGCACTCGGGAACGGTCAGCCCCAGCATTTT.

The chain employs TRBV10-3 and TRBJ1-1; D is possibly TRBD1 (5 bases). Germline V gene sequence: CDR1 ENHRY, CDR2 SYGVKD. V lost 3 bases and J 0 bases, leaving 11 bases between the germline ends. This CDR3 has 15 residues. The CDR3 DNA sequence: TGTGCCATCAGTGATAGGGGATCCATGAACACTGAAGCTTTCTTT. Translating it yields CAISDRGSMNTEAFF.

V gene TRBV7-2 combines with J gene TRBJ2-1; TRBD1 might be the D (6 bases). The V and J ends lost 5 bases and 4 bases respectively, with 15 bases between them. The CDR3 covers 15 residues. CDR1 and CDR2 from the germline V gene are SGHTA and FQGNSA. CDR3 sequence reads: CASSRKGEQYNEQFF. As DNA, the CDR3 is TGTGCCAGCAGCCGCAAGGGGGAACAATACAATGAGCAGTTCTTC.

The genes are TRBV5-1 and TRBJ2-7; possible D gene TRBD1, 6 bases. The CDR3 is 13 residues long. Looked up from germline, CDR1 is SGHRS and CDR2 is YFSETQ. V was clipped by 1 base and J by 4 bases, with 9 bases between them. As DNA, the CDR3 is TGCGCCAGCAGCTTGAGTCAGGGGTACGAGCAGTACTTC. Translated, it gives CASSLSQGYEQYF.

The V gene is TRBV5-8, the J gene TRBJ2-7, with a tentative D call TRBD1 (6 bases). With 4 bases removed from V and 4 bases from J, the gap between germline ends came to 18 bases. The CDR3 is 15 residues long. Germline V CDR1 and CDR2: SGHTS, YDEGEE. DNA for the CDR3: TGTGCCAGCAGCCCTAAGACAGGATCCGTTTACGAGCAGTACTTC. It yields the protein CASSPKTGSVYEQYF.